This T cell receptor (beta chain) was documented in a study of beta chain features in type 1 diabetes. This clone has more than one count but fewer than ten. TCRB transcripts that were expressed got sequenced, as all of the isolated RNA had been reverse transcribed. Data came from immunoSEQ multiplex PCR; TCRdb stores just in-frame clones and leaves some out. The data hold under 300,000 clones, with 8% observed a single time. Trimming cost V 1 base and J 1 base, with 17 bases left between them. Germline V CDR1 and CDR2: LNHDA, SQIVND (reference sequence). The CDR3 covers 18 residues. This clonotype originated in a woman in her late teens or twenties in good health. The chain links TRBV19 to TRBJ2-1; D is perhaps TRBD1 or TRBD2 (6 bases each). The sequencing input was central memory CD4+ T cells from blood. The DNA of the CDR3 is TGTGCCAGTAGTATAGTAAGGGGGGCGTCCATTTCCTACAATGAGCAGTTCTTC. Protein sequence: CASSIVRGASISYNEQFF.